Given below is one TCR beta chain in context. This clone was picked up a small number of times. Its antigen is unknown. The input lacks base qualities; no much larger clone sits a single base away. These data are taken from a study of cytomegalovirus exposure and HLA in healthy donors (dated by TCRdb to the late 2010s). In terms of the full investigation: An earlier analysis of roughly 630 of the donors reported more than 250 Gb of sequence data and 117 million unique TCR beta sequences from about 200 million T cells. Typing coverage differed by locus: A, B, C, DRB1 and DQB1 were typed in roughly 620-630 donors, DQA1 in approximately 520, DPA1 in roughly 590, and DPB1 in 472. Genome-wide SNP genotypes for about 55% of the 666 donors were used in a later genetic analysis, which treated that subset as a discovery cohort. The genetic ancestry cluster associated with self-reported Caucasian donors included roughly four fifths of the 398 genotyped donors. To decide whether each TCR beta V gene segment behaved as functional or pseudogenic, an earlier analysis of approximately 620 of the donors relied on high-throughput TCR beta sequencing. All discovery cohort repertoires had been generated on a single sequencing platform. A later analysis re-examined previously published TCR beta repertoires from roughly 650 donors and added high-resolution HLA genotyping to investigate patterns of TCR occurrence. Donor age, sex, ethnicity and CMV serostatus were collected together with the repertoire data. HLA typing included class I and class II loci at four-digit resolution. A few DR-DQ haplotypes were treated as single units for association and clustering because of strong linkage in the cohort. Among some 400 genotyped donors of the cohort, an average of about 240,000 unique TCR beta nucleotide sequences was sequenced per donor, of which about 19% were non-productive. An early release covering more than 500 HLA-typed donors comprised about 310 gigabases of sequencing data and around 80 million unique TCR sequences. Rather than using new phenotypic data, the later analysis identified candidate immune exposures from TCR beta sequences and from how often those sequences occurred across donors. Besides the first cohort of roughly 700 subjects, a separate validation cohort made up of over 100 different subjects was used. The study was designed to test whether signatures of past pathogen exposure could be identified by cataloging public T cell receptors. To predict cytomegalovirus infection status, the study brought together high-throughput TCR immunosequencing, statistical association of individual TCRs with disease status, and machine learning. The study profiled the T cell repertoires of more than 500 subjects by immunosequencing and related them to cytomegalovirus serostatus.

What the study reported, not specific to this receptor: Because HLA typing was missing for some donors at each locus, association tests included only the typed subset. A later analysis found that most CMV-associated TCR beta chains appeared HLA-restricted, with HLA associations seemingly driven largely by CMV exposure. According to a later analysis, TCR association rates differed among HLA loci, with DRB1 alleles showing the most associated TCRs and HLA-C alleles showing the fewest. The only immune exposure information available for the cohort was CMV serostatus. A further reported finding was that TCR beta sequences accurately predicted the HLA-A and HLA-B alleles for most subjects in the first cohort. In a later analysis, several top co-occurrence clusters were reported to appear linked to parvovirus B19, influenza, CMV and Epstein-Barr virus. The earlier analysis of some 560 of the donors excluded about 16 rarely observed V segments, including chromosome 9 orphons, because counts were too low. An association between a missense DCLRE1C variant and V-gene and J-gene trimming of TCR beta chains was found in a later genetic analysis and replicated in an independent cohort. Compared with equally common non-associated chains, HLA-associated TCR beta chains in a later analysis were more clonally expanded and had lower generation probabilities. Most TCR sequences were observed very rarely across donors, whereas some public TCRs were present in many individuals. A few of the identified cytomegalovirus-associated TCR beta chains were confirmed in vitro to be specific for cytomegalovirus antigens. Compared with the roughly 700-donor mean, donors in an Asian-associated ancestry cluster had fewer N-insertions in productive TCRs, according to a later genetic analysis. The sequencing pipeline was judged likely to have produced a cluster of highly shared sequence variants as a technical artifact. The authors suggested that the approach could potentially be extended to other disease states and immunological phenotypes. Correlated functional status among segregating V segments might be attributable to linkage disequilibrium, but an unknown experimental factor could not be ruled out. At a false discovery rate of 0.05, a later analysis linked around 15,000 TCR beta sequences to specific HLA alleles. In both the original and validation cohorts, the classifier was reported to diagnose cytomegalovirus status with high specificity and sensitivity. Some IMGT-functional V segments, including TRBV6-2 and TRBV6-3, could not be told apart with the 87-base-pair reads, so those segments were excluded. The presence/absence analyses assumed that sequencing depth was roughly uniform across donors, and that assumption may not be true. In an earlier analysis of 500 to 650 of the donors, most TCR beta V segments appeared in productive rearrangements about 87% or about 30% of the time, broadly matching IMGT annotations. The study gave a list of roughly 150 TCR beta chains associated with cytomegalovirus. The cohort was sequenced for TCR beta chains only, and without alpha or paired-chain data the features that could be detected were limited. When HLA alleles, especially DR and DQ, strongly co-occurred, attributing TCR associations to individual alleles was difficult.

The method behind the library was the immunoSEQ multiplex PCR assay. For the multiplex PCR, a mixture combining 60 forward primers for TCR Vbeta segments and 13 reverse primers for TCR Jbeta segments was used. The CDR3 region of rearranged TCR beta genes was amplified from genomic DNA by a multiplex PCR assay. On the Illumina HiSeq System, the amplified TCR beta libraries were sequenced as 87-base-pair reads. Processing in the source paper ran as follows. A later analysis tallied roughly 76 million unique TCR beta chains across the 666 repertoires, and approximately 11 million of those chains were shared by two or more donors. To remove PCR and sequencing errors, raw reads were error-corrected and collapsed into unique sequences using a nearest-neighbor algorithm that merged closely related sequences. Alignment of CDR3 sequences to IMGT reference sequences was used to assign V, D and J gene segments. For a sequence to be retained, at least a six-nucleotide match to both a V gene segment and a J gene segment was required. Rearrangements were classified as productive when the CDR3 lacked stop codons and remained in frame with V and J, and all other rearrangements were classified as non-productive. Following IMGT convention, CDR3 was defined as the stretch from the second conserved V-encoded cysteine up to the conserved J-encoded phenylalanine. In an earlier analysis of 587 of the donors, sequences lacking an unambiguous match to a single V gene segment were excluded. In an earlier analysis of approximately 610 of the donors, V segments were called functional above 56.7% productive rearrangements and were called segregating when the between-donor standard deviation exceeded 5%. A statistical classification framework was developed to diagnose cytomegalovirus status using the catalog of TCR beta chain sequences. In a later analysis, TCR nucleotide sequences were compared against IMGT/GENE-DB human TR gene sequences so that V and J genes could be assigned. Using the TCRdist pipeline, a later analysis assigned CDR3 sequences along with most-parsimonious VDJ recombination scenarios. In a later analysis, each TCR beta chain was defined by its CDR3 amino acid sequence together with its V-gene family, and reads without a unique V-gene family were excluded. To address suspected cross-contamination and a sequencing artifact, a later analysis removed several hundred highly shared, low-generation-probability nucleotide sequences. For each public chain, a later analysis derived a clonal expansion index from normalized ranks of inferred template counts within each repertoire. Generation probabilities in a later analysis came from a VDJ recombination model fitted to out-of-frame rearrangements, and those results were checked against IGoR. In a later analysis, TCR-TCR, TCR-HLA and TCR-CMV co-occurrence was scored with hypergeometric tests, and a repertoire-size bias correction was applied to TCR pairs. False discovery rates were estimated in a later analysis by permuting HLA or CMV assignments 20 times. A later analysis grouped co-occurring TCRs with DBSCAN, adding TCRdist sequence similarity when clustering within HLA-allele-positive subsets. Repertoires with fewer than 30,000 or more than 120,000 public chains were left out of co-occurrence clustering, as were five repertoires with anomalous nucleotide sharing. Drawn from immuneACCESS, this table holds only the in-frame rearrangements with V and J called that TCRdb kept. Clones are partly lost; checked studies trace under half to an unresolved V gene and leave the rest unexplained. The V and J calls and the clone size are those of that table, but D and trimming were determined from the DNA. The sample table holds 200,000 or so clones, of which under 90% were seen once. Of the sample, roughly 1.3% falls within the top ten clones.

The cohort consisted of 650 to 850 healthy bone marrow donors. At the time of sampling, every cohort member was nominally healthy, though immune exposures that went unrecorded were likely present. Of the 690 or so cohort members, around 290 had positive CMV serostatus and fewer than 450 had negative CMV serostatus, and CMV serostatus was not recorded for the donor. A peripheral blood sample was provided by each donor, and peripheral blood mononuclear cells were used for TCR beta sequencing. The Qiagen DNeasy Blood Extraction Kit was used to extract genomic DNA from the blood cell samples. V and J are trimmed by 6 bases and 7 bases, and the gene matches miss 12 bases of the junction. The CDR3 goes from the cysteine to the phenylalanine over 14 residues. Just the 42-base CDR3 DNA is kept, in frame starting at base 1. CDR1 and CDR2, per the germline V gene, are SQVTM and ANQGSEA.

This chain is built from TRBV29-1 and TRBJ1-1; the junction holds 9 bases that match TRBD1. The sequence was obtained from a human donor in good health. The sample consisted of PBMCs. The CDR3 loop reads CSVLTGQGMDEAFF. The nucleotides read TGCAGCGTACTTACCGGACAGGGGATGGATGAAGCTTTCTTT.